Below are 27 T cell receptor beta chains sequenced from a single sample in a study of OX40 agonist ivuxolimab in advanced cancers. Assay: immunoSEQ multiplex PCR; the TCRdb copy retains only in-frame clones and omits some. The sample consists of more than 95,000 clones, 91% of them appearing once. The sample here was CD4+ or CD8+ T cells sorted from blood, taken in a trial of the OX40 agonist ivuxolimab. The receptor source for this set is an adult with an advanced solid tumor such as melanoma, head and neck, liver or kidney cancer.

The chain uses TRBV19 and TRBJ2-2; D not certain. The CDR3 is 14 residues long. V was cut by 4 bases and J by 2 bases, with 8 bases left in between. Germline values: CDR1 LNHDA, CDR2 SQIVND (reference sequence). The CDR3 protein is CASSTELNTGELFF. For the CDR3, the DNA is TGTGCCAGTAGTACAGAGTTAAACACCGGGGAGCTGTTTTTT.

The rearrangement links TRBV7-2 to TRBJ2-1; possibly TRBD2 for D (5 bases). Germline V gives CDR1 SGHTA, CDR2 FQGNSA. The germline V and J ends were trimmed by 2 bases and 4 bases, with 18 bases remaining between them. The length of the CDR3 is 17 residues. This CDR3 reads CASSLSSNARRYNEQFF. For the CDR3, the DNA is TGTGCCAGCAGCTTATCCTCCAACGCGAGGAGGTACAATGAGCAGTTCTTC. The full variable domain, completed using reference TRBV7-2 and TRBJ2-1, is GAGVSQSPSNKVTEKGKDVELRCDPISGHTALYWYRQSLGQGLEFLIYFQGNSAPDKSGLPSDRFSAERTGGSVSTLTIQRTQQEDSAVYLCASSLSSNARRYNEQFFGPGTRLTVL.

This clone appeared once. V gene TRBV10-2 combines with J gene TRBJ2-3; D unresolved. CDR1 WSHSY and CDR2 SAAADI come from the germline V gene. This CDR3 spans 11 amino acids. V lost 6 bases to trimming and J lost 6 bases, with 7 bases between them. CDR3 nucleotides: TGCGCCAGCAGCTTTAGTGATACGCAGTATTTT. Its translation is CASSFSDTQYF.

The V gene is TRBV28, the J gene TRBJ1-1; TRBD1 is a possible D gene (5 bases). The V end was cut by 4 bases, the J end by 4 bases, with 19 bases between. CDR1 and CDR2 (germline): MDHEN, SYDVKM. The CDR3 is 16 residues long. The CDR3 here is CASSSPGDPRGTEAFF. As DNA, the CDR3 is TGTGCCAGCAGTTCTCCGGGGGACCCTCGAGGCACTGAAGCTTTCTTT.

The chain has TRBV28 and TRBJ1-5; D gene uncertain. CDR1 is MDHEN and CDR2 is SYDVKM in the germline V gene. This CDR3 is 16 amino acids long. Trimming left V 3 bases short and J 7 bases short, with 19 bases between. CDR3 bases: TGTGCCAGCAGTTTGAGCTTTGGGCAAGGGAGACAGCCCCAGCATTTT. Translated, it gives CASSLSFGQGRQPQHF.

V is TRBV5-5 and J is TRBJ2-1; D not resolved. Trimming took 3 bases from V and 7 from J, leaving 8 bases between them. The CDR3 is made up of 12 amino acids. Per the germline V gene, CDR1 is SGHKS and CDR2 is YYEKEE (reference sequence). CDR3 amino acids: CASSWTLNEQFF. The CDR3 bases are TGTGCCAGCAGCTGGACCCTGAATGAGCAGTTCTTC.

The chain links TRBV5-1 to TRBJ2-7; 8 bases match TRBD2. CDR1 is SGHRS and CDR2 is YFSETQ in the germline V gene. The V gene end was trimmed by 1 base and the J gene end by 8 bases; junction bases not matched to a gene: 14. The CDR3 spans 16 residues. The CDR3 region is CASSLSAGGFASKQYF. CDR3 nucleotides: TGCGCCAGCAGCTTGTCCGCGGGAGGATTCGCGTCGAAGCAGTACTTC.

The chain links TRBV4-3 to TRBJ2-3; no firm D call. Germline V gene data show CDR1 as LGHNA and CDR2 as YSLEER. V lost 1 base and J 3 bases, leaving 8 bases between the germline ends. This CDR3 contains 14 residues. The CDR3, as DNA: TGCGCCAGCAGCCAAGGGGGTCCTACAGATACGCAGTATTTT. Translated: CASSQGGPTDTQYF.

The chain couples TRBV9 to TRBJ2-1; D tentatively fits TRBD1 or TRBD2 (7 bases each). The CDR3 has 16 amino acids. CDR1 is SGDLS and CDR2 is YYNGEE in the germline V gene. Trimming left V 4 bases short and J 8 bases short, with 22 bases between. CDR3 sequence: CASSPGGGLVQYEQFF. The CDR3 DNA reads TGTGCCAGCAGCCCAGGGGGGGGATTGGTACAATATGAGCAGTTCTTC.

The gene calls are TRBV6-1 and TRBJ2-7; 9 nucleotides align to TRBD1. The V gene's germline CDR1 is MNHNS and CDR2 SASEGT. The CDR3 is 14 amino acids. With V trimmed by 4 bases and J by 2 bases, 3 bases remained unmatched. The CDR3 loop is CASSADRGPYEQYF. The CDR3 region has the DNA TGTGCCAGCAGTGCGGACAGGGGACCCTACGAGCAGTACTTC.

This rearrangement joins TRBV29-1 to TRBJ2-1; 9 bases align to TRBD1. Germline CDR1 reads SQVTM; CDR2 reads ANQGSEA. The trim removed 6 bases at V and 2 bases at J, leaving 5 bases unmatched. This CDR3 comprises 14 residues. CDR3 protein: CSVTGGVAYNEQFF. CDR3 in DNA: TGCAGCGTAACAGGGGGCGTCGCCTACAATGAGCAGTTCTTC.

This chain links TRBV4-3 with TRBJ2-1; TRBD2 matches at 9 bases. This CDR3 spans 16 amino acids. With V trimmed by 0 bases and J by 12 bases, 12 bases remained unmatched. Germline CDR1 reads LGHNA; CDR2 reads YSLEER. The CDR3 loop is CASSQDSSGRGVWQFF. CDR3 sequence (DNA): TGCGCCAGCAGCCAAGACAGTAGCGGGAGAGGGGTTTGGCAGTTCTTC.

The V call is TRBV27, the J call TRBJ2-6, with TRBD1 as a possible D gene (5 bases). The germline V gene has CDR1 MNHEY and CDR2 SMNVEV (reference sequence). The germline V and J ends were trimmed by 3 bases and 2 bases, with 14 bases remaining between them. The CDR3 contains 17 residues. The CDR3 DNA reads as TGTGCCAGCAGTTTGGCAGGGTTTGGTGCTGGGGCCAACGTCCTGACTTTC. This sequence encodes CASSLAGFGAGANVLTF. Filled out from reference TRBV27 and TRBJ2-6, the complete variable domain reads EAQVTQNPRYLITVTGKKLTVTCSQNMNHEYMSWYRQDPGLGLRQIYYSMNVEVTDKGDVPEGYKVSRKEKRNFPLILESPSPNQTSLYFCASSLAGFGAGANVLTFGAGSRLTVL.

In this sample, this clone turned up once. The chain is built from TRBV5-1 and TRBJ1-5; TRBD1 might be the D (5 bases). The CDR3 length is 15 residues. Trimming removed 0 bases from V and 3 bases from J, with 10 bases in between. Germline V gives CDR1 SGHRS, CDR2 YFSETQ. The CDR3 sequence: CASSLEGLDNQPQHF. The CDR3 nucleotides read TGCGCCAGCAGCTTGGAGGGGTTAGACAATCAGCCCCAGCATTTT.

The gene calls are TRBV7-2 and TRBJ1-1; D might be TRBD1 (5 bases). Per germline, CDR1 SGHTA and CDR2 FQGNSA. The CDR3 consists of 14 residues. Between the trimmed V and J ends, which lost 6 bases and 6 bases, there was a span of 17 bases. CDR3 DNA sequence: TGTGCCAGCAGGATGGGGATGGGGCAGTCTGAAGCTTTCTTT. Amino acid sequence: CASRMGMGQSEAFF.

V gene TRBV5-8 combines with J gene TRBJ2-2; D is ambiguous. CDR3 length: 15 amino acids. CDR1 and CDR2 from the germline V gene are SGHTS and YDEGEE. V was cut by 4 bases and J by 5 bases, with 15 bases left in between. For the CDR3, the DNA is TGTGCCAGCAGCCTCCTCGGCCCGGGTACCGGGGAGCTGTTTTTT. It encodes CASSLLGPGTGELFF.

The rearrangement links TRBV4-3 to TRBJ2-7; 10 nucleotides match TRBD1. The CDR3 loop spans 15 amino acids. Trimming removed 0 bases from V and 4 bases from J; junction bases left unmatched: 3. The V gene's germline CDR1 is LGHNA and CDR2 YSLEER. CDR3 sequence reads: CASSQDPGQGYEQYF. CDR3 nucleotides: TGCGCCAGCAGCCAAGACCCGGGACAGGGGTACGAGCAGTACTTC.

This chain links TRBV6-6 with TRBJ2-7; D gene ambiguous. This CDR3 spans 14 amino acids. The V end lost 0 bases, the J end lost 1 base, and 7 bases lay between the germline ends. Germline CDR1 and CDR2: MNHNY and SVGAGI (reference sequence). This chain's CDR3 is CASSYSQVSYEQYF. The DNA for the CDR3 is TGTGCCAGCAGTTACTCCCAGGTTTCCTACGAGCAGTACTTC.

CDR3 sequence: CASSGGDRATYEQYF. In DNA form, the CDR3 reads TGTGCCAGCAGCGGAGGGGACCGGGCGACCTACGAGCAGTACTTC. The rearrangement uses TRBV9 and TRBJ2-7; D is perhaps TRBD1 or TRBD2 (5 bases each). V was clipped by 3 bases and J by 2 bases, with 15 bases between them. Germline V gene lookup returns CDR1 SGDLS and CDR2 YYNGEE. The CDR3 is 15 residues long.

The chain joins TRBV5-1 to TRBJ2-1, with 7 positions matching TRBD1. V shed 0 bases, J shed 3 bases, and the junction held 6 bases outside the gene matches. In germline, CDR1 is SGHRS, CDR2 YFSETQ. The CDR3 consists of 16 residues. CDR3 loop: CASSLGPGTVYNEQFF. CDR3 in DNA: TGCGCCAGCAGCTTGGGCCCCGGGACAGTCTACAATGAGCAGTTCTTC. Drawing the rest from reference TRBV5-1 and TRBJ2-1, the complete variable domain is KAGVTQTPRYLIKTRGQQVTLSCSPISGHRSVSWYQQTPGQGLQFLFEYFSETQRNKGNFPGRFSGRQFSNSRSEMNVSTLELGDSALYLCASSLGPGTVYNEQFFGPGTRLTVL.

The chain carries TRBV28 and TRBJ2-7, with a possible D match to TRBD1 (6 bases). The germline CDR1 and CDR2 sequences are MDHEN and SYDVKM. The CDR3 sequence is 17 residues long. The V and J ends lost 3 bases and 1 base respectively, with 19 bases between them. CDR3 loop: CASSLQRGSQGSYEQYF. DNA of the CDR3: TGTGCCAGCAGTTTGCAAAGGGGGTCTCAGGGATCCTACGAGCAGTACTTC.

The CDR3 DNA is TGCGCCAGCAGCTCGGAGGGGACTAGCGGGAGAACGCAGTATTTT. Translated, it gives CASSSEGTSGRTQYF. This chain uses TRBV5-1 with TRBJ2-3, with TRBD2 identical over 14 bases. Germline V gene data show CDR1 as SGHRS and CDR2 as YFSETQ. The CDR3 is 15 residues long. V shed 3 bases, J shed 9 bases, and the junction held 6 bases outside the gene matches.

The CDR3: CASSSGRSTDTQYF. In nucleotides, the CDR3 is TGTGCCAGTAGCTCGGGACGAAGCACAGATACGCAGTATTTT. J is TRBJ2-3 and V is TRBV19; the D call may be TRBD1 or TRBD2 (5 bases each). Germline lookup yields CDR1 LNHDA and CDR2 SQIVND (reference sequence). Deletions cut 6 bases from V and 0 bases from J, with 10 bases between. The CDR3 spans 14 residues.

DNA for the CDR3: TGTGCCAGCCGCCAGGGGACCGTATTGAACACTGAAGCTTTCTTT. It encodes CASRQGTVLNTEAFF. The chain combines TRBV27 with TRBJ1-1, with TRBD1 as a possible D gene (6 bases). Germline V gives CDR1 MNHEY, CDR2 SMNVEV (reference sequence). The CDR3 loop spans 15 amino acids. Trimming removed 8 bases from V and 0 bases from J, with 16 bases in between.

This rearrangement joins TRBV19 to TRBJ1-5; D call uncertain. The CDR3 loop spans 16 amino acids. Germline loops: CDR1 LNHDA, CDR2 SQIVND (reference sequence). Trimming took 5 bases from V and 1 from J, leaving 15 bases between them. The CDR3: CASSSRALGSNQPQHF. The CDR3 DNA sequence: TGTGCCAGTAGTTCCCGCGCGCTTGGGAGCAATCAGCCCCAGCATTTT.

The CDR3 nucleotides read TGTGCCAGTAGTATAGGCCCTCATAGCGGGAGGGCTTACAATGAGCAGTTCTTC. Its translation is CASSIGPHSGRAYNEQFF. The V and J genes are TRBV19 and TRBJ2-1; 11 positions match TRBD2. Germline V lookup: CDR1 LNHDA, CDR2 SQIVND (reference sequence). CDR3 length: 18 residues. With 1 base clipped from V and 4 bases from J, the junction kept 9 bases outside the gene matches.

This chain connects TRBV7-2 to TRBJ2-5, with D perhaps being TRBD1 or TRBD2 (5 bases each). Germline V lookup: CDR1 SGHTA, CDR2 FQGNSA. Trimming cost V 0 bases and J 4 bases, with 9 bases left between them. This CDR3 spans 14 amino acids. In nucleotides, the CDR3 is TGTGCCAGCAGCTTAGCCCGGGGCGCAGAGACCCAGTACTTC. It translates to CASSLARGAETQYF.